The sequence of this TCR beta chain was determined in a study of control samples from healthy donors and cancer patients. A few counts support this clone. The junction shows a germline mismatch at one end, possibly a read error. The CDR3 covers 14 residues. The germline CDR1 and CDR2 sequences are SSHAT and FNYEAQ (reference sequence). Some clones are missing from TCRdb's copy, which holds only in-frame ones; the method was immunoSEQ multiplex PCR. The sample holds around 130,000 clones, around nine tenths seen once. The specimen sequenced was PBMCs. This TCR derives from a man between 45 and 60 years old with head and neck cancer. V usage is TRBV7-7 and J usage is TRBJ2-7, with D hard to call. The chain's CDR3 is CASSSGVWEVEQYF. DNA for the CDR3: TGTGCTAGCAGCTCTGGCGTGTGGGAAGTTGAGCAGTACTTC.